The clone carrying this T cell receptor (beta chain) was counted between two and nine times. Its antigen is not known. This sample stems from a study of spatial heterogeneity in lung cancer. The germline V gene has CDR1 MNHEY and CDR2 SVGEGT. Trimming took 0 bases from V and 4 from J, leaving 8 bases between them. The CDR3 is 14 amino acids. Study results and limitations: Ubiquitous expanded tumor TCRs surfaced in blood more at resection than they did at follow-up.

Time point specified: blood at routine non-recurrence follow-up after resection. All TCR cDNA molecules were individually tagged with a unique molecular identifier. One entry per CDR3 protein results from TCRdb running MiXCR on the 5' RACE reads. The profile shows about 94,000 distinct CDR3 sequences, approximately 19% of them singletons. This chain uses TRBV6-2 or TRBV6-3 with TRBJ2-3; D is unclear. This clonotype was sampled from a male donor with early-stage non-small cell lung cancer. The sample was PBMCs, taken at follow-up. CDR3 coding DNA: TGTGCCAGCAGTTACTCGACGCTTGCAGATACGCAGTATTTT. Translating it yields CASSYSTLADTQYF.